The next 9 T cell receptor beta chains were all read from a single sample in a study of breast tumors, draining lymph nodes, adjacent tissues. A single record per CDR3 protein comes from TCRdb applying MiXCR to the multiplex PCR reads. Of roughly 120,000 distinct CDR3 sequences listed, nearly 20% are singletons. Axillary draining lymph nodes of breast cancer patients supplied the node samples. The specimen sequenced was axillary lymph node tissue. The receptors shown here come from a female donor with breast cancer. Some clones in this sample may be carry-over from other donors' samples.

In this sample, this clonotype turned up many times. The chain uses TRBV6-1 and TRBJ2-3; either TRBD1 or TRBD2 may supply D (6 bases each). Trimming cost V 7 bases and J 2 bases, with 19 bases left between them. Germline CDR1 and CDR2: MNHNS and SASEGT. The length of the CDR3 is 16 residues. The CDR3 bases are TGTGCCAGCATTCCGGGGGCGCATGAGAACACAGATACGCAGTATTTT. It is translated as CASIPGAHENTDTQYF.

Comments on this clonotype: Being one base from a much bigger clone, this may be a read error. This sequence joins TRBV2 and TRBJ1-3; 7 bases are a match to TRBD1. Trimming cost V 7 bases and J 8 bases; bases outside gene matches: 11. CDR1 and CDR2 (germline): SNHLY, FYNNEI. The CDR3 sequence is 14 residues long. This CDR3 reads CASTGAGGSYTIYF. CDR3 in DNA: TGTGCCAGCACCGGGGCAGGGGGGAGTTACACCATATATTTT.

This clonotype was counted at least ten times. The chain carries TRBV30 and TRBJ2-1, with TRBD2 as a possible D gene (6 bases). Trimming left V 1 base short and J 0 bases short, with 10 bases between. Germline CDR1 and CDR2: GTSNPN and SVGIG (reference sequence). This CDR3 is 15 amino acids long. In DNA form, the CDR3 reads TGTGCCTGGAGTGAGGGACTCGACTCCTACAATGAGCAGTTCTTC. As protein: CAWSEGLDSYNEQFF.

V usage is TRBV6-5 and J usage is TRBJ2-7; possible D gene TRBD2, 5 bases. The CDR3 runs to 15 residues. CDR1 is MNHEY, CDR2 SVGAGI, per germline. V was cut by 5 bases and J by 3 bases, with 17 bases left in between. CDR3 DNA: TGTGCCAGCAGTCCCACCCCCGGAGGCAGCTACGAGCAGTACTTC. Encoded protein: CASSPTPGGSYEQYF.

Many counts were recorded for this clonotype. This chain joins TRBV20-1 and TRBJ2-3, with TRBD2 matching over 12 bases. The germline gives CDR1 DFQATT, CDR2 SNEGSKA (reference sequence). CDR3 size: 14 residues. Germline trimming cut 5 bases from V and 4 bases from J; bases unmatched to any gene: 4. The DNA for the CDR3 is TGCAGTGCTTGGACTAGCGGGAACCCAGATACGCAGTATTTT. Its translation is CSAWTSGNPDTQYF.

This clonotype was counted many times. The chain links TRBV3-1 to TRBJ2-7, with 11 bases fitting TRBD2. Germline V gives CDR1 LGHDT, CDR2 YNNKEL (reference sequence). Trimming cost V 8 bases and J 3 bases; bases outside gene matches: 6. This CDR3 is 14 amino acids long. The CDR3 loop reads CASSLAGESYEQYF. CDR3 coding DNA: TGTGCCAGCTCACTAGCGGGGGAGAGCTACGAGCAGTACTTC.

This clonotype came up a few times. This sequence joins TRBV7-6 and TRBJ2-2, with 8 positions matching TRBD2. Unmatched junction bases numbered 2, after V lost 6 bases and J lost 2 bases. The CDR3 runs to 14 residues. The germline V gene encodes CDR1 SGHVS and CDR2 FNYEAQ. The CDR3 nucleotides read TGTGCCAGCAGAGCGGGGGTTAACACCGGGGAGCTGTTTTTT. Translated: CASRAGVNTGELFF.

This clonotype was picked up many times. This chain connects TRBV29-1 to TRBJ1-2, with D possibly being TRBD1 (5 bases). Germline V gene sequence: CDR1 SQVTM, CDR2 ANQGSEA. V lost 3 bases to trimming and J lost 6 bases, with 8 bases between them. There are 11 residues in the CDR3. The CDR3 protein is CSVEGGDGYTF. CDR3 coding DNA: TGCAGCGTTGAGGGGGGTGATGGCTACACCTTC.

To note about this clonotype: A much larger clone differs by one base, so this may be a read error. This rearrangement joins TRBV9 to TRBJ2-1; D may be TRBD2 (5 bases). In germline, CDR1 is SGDLS, CDR2 YYNGEE. This CDR3 is 15 amino acids long. The CDR3 loop reads CASSDKFQLGDELFF. The CDR3, as DNA: TGTGCCAGCAGCGATAAATTCCAACTCGGGGATGAGCTGTTCTTC.